Described below is a single T cell receptor beta chain sequence and its context. The antigen is not known. The data were produced by immunoSEQ multiplex PCR, yet TCRdb's version contains in-frame clones alone and is incomplete. The table has more than 300,000 clones, 85% seen once. The data stem from a study of Ad26.COV2.S vaccination and SARS-CoV-2 variants. The length of the CDR3 is 15 residues. Per the germline V gene, CDR1 is KGHSH and CDR2 is LQKENI. V was trimmed by 3 bases and J by 6 bases, leaving 12 bases between them. Treatment meaning: around 19 received Ad26.COV2.S at low or high dose, single or two shots; 5 received placebo; per-sample allocation not given. Sample collection was performed on day 63 after the first vaccine or placebo injection. An adult donor aged 18-55 years was enrolled in Boston. General study results and limits: Comparable non-spike TCR breadth was observed in vaccine and placebo recipients.

Sequencing was performed on peripheral blood, taken in a trial of Ad26.COV2.S vaccine versus placebo. The chain uses TRBV18 and TRBJ1-6, with D maybe TRBD1 (5 bases). The source of this sequence is a person aged 18-60 years who received the Ad26.COV2.S COVID-19 vaccine or a placebo. CDR3 sequence (DNA): TGTGCCAGCTCACCGACAGATACCTTTAATTCACCCCTCCACTTT. Its translation: CASSPTDTFNSPLHF.